This TCR beta chain came from a study of TIL therapy for anti-PD-1-resistant metastatic lung cancer. Whole-study context: Most patients had lung adenocarcinoma.

The libraries were made with immunoSEQ v3. Sequenced by immunoSEQ multiplex PCR; TCRdb stores in-frame clones only, minus some. The table has about 14,000 clones, about 84% seen once. General study findings and limits: This highly selected cohort may not generalize to typical lung cancer patients.

Regarding this clone: Its antigen is unknown.

The CDR3 runs to 13 residues. Per the germline V gene, CDR1 is MGHDK and CDR2 is SYGVNS. V lost 5 bases, J lost 7 bases, and 14 bases lay in between. Stated time point: pre-treatment sample, taken before nivolumab and TIL therapy. V usage is TRBV25-1 and J usage is TRBJ1-2; D call uncertain. The sample consisted of blood, taken at baseline. The origin of this receptor is a person between 25 and 80 years old with non-small cell lung cancer. The CDR3: CASSSRAGSGYTF. The CDR3 DNA reads as TGTGCCAGCAGTTCCCGAGCGGGGAGTGGCTACACCTTC.